These 14 T cell receptor beta chains originate from one sample sequenced in a study of identifying expanded T cells in peripheral blood. The repertoire was sequenced with immunoSEQ multiplex PCR; TCRdb's copy has only in-frame clones and lacks some. The sample contains tens of thousands of clones, roughly 90% of which appear only once. The sample consisted of blood. These receptors originate from a person aged 18 to 75 in good health.

The chain links TRBV5-6 to TRBJ2-3, with TRBD2 matching over 10 bases. V lost 3 bases, J lost 5 bases, and 9 bases stayed unmatched. CDR3 length equals 16 residues. Germline CDR1 and CDR2: SGHDT and YYEEEE. The CDR3 region has the DNA TGTGCCAGCAGCTATAGACTAGCGGGTTATATAGATACGCAGTATTTT. It codes for CASSYRLAGYIDTQYF.

The chain couples TRBV9 to TRBJ1-1; 7 bases map to TRBD1. CDR3 length equals 14 residues. Unmatched junction bases numbered 7, after V lost 4 bases and J lost 4 bases. Germline values: CDR1 SGDLS, CDR2 YYNGEE. As DNA, the CDR3 is TGTGCCAGCAGCCCCTCCAGGGGGAGCACTGAAGCTTTCTTT. This sequence encodes CASSPSRGSTEAFF.

This chain links TRBV10-3 with TRBJ1-5; no clear D. CDR3 length equals 14 residues. V lost 4 bases, J lost 4 bases, and 11 bases lay in between. CDR1 ENHRY and CDR2 SYGVKD come from the germline V gene. The CDR3, as DNA: TGTGCCATCAGTGGGGCAGGTAAGAATCAGCCCCAGCATTTT. Its translation: CAISGAGKNQPQHF.

The chain is built from TRBV4-1 and TRBJ2-7; D gene uncertain. The CDR3 contains 20 residues. Trimming pared 0 bases from V and 2 bases from J, leaving 26 bases between. CDR1 and CDR2 from the germline V gene are MGHRA and YSYEKL. The CDR3 DNA follows: TGCGCCAGCAGCCAAGATGTTTATACCGGCCGTGACTTTCGGACCTACGAGCAGTACTTC. It specifies CASSQDVYTGRDFRTYEQYF.

This clone was counted a single time. This sequence joins TRBV27 and TRBJ1-6; D perhaps matches TRBD1 (5 bases). Trimming took 3 bases from V and 5 from J, leaving 17 bases between them. The CDR3 runs 17 residues. Germline assignment: CDR1 MNHEY and CDR2 SMNVEV (reference sequence). The CDR3 spells CASSFRSRSRDNSPLHF. In DNA, the CDR3 is TGTGCCAGCAGTTTCCGATCCAGAAGCAGGGATAATTCACCCCTCCACTTT.

J is TRBJ2-7 and V is TRBV5-5; a weak D match, TRBD2 (5 bases). Germline CDR1 is SGHKS and CDR2 is YYEKEE (reference sequence). V was cut by 5 bases and J by 2 bases, with 14 bases left in between. The CDR3 loop spans 14 amino acids. The CDR3 here is CASSRDLGTYEQYF. CDR3 DNA sequence: TGTGCCAGCAGTCGGGATTTAGGAACCTACGAGCAGTACTTC.

DNA of the CDR3: TGTGCCAGTAGTGCGTCGGGCTACAATGAGCAGTTCTTC. It yields the protein CASSASGYNEQFF. This chain connects TRBV19 to TRBJ2-1, with no clear D. V lost 5 bases and J lost 3, with 8 bases in between. CDR3 length equals 13 residues. In germline, CDR1 is LNHDA, CDR2 SQIVND (reference sequence).

The chain carries TRBV7-9 and TRBJ2-6; possible D gene TRBD1, 5 bases. The CDR3 loop spans 15 amino acids. Germline V gene sequence: CDR1 SEHNR, CDR2 FQNEAQ (reference sequence). Trimming pared 5 bases from V and 3 bases from J, leaving 11 bases between. Here the CDR3 reads CASSIGVGGANVLTF. DNA for the CDR3: TGTGCCAGCAGCATAGGGGTTGGTGGGGCCAACGTCCTGACTTTC. The full variable domain, its missing parts supplied by reference TRBV7-9 and TRBJ2-6, is DTGVSQNPRHKITKRGQNVTFRCDPISEHNRLYWYRQTLGQGPEFLTYFQNEAQLEKSRLLSDRFSAERPKGSFSTLEIQRTEQGDSAMYLCASSIGVGGANVLTFGAGSRLTVL.

The genes are TRBV9 and TRBJ2-1; tentative D call: TRBD2 (5 bases). CDR1 SGDLS and CDR2 YYNGEE come from the germline V gene. The CDR3 totals 13 residues. Trimming left V 1 base short and J 6 bases short, with 8 bases between. The chain's CDR3 is CASSVSRGNEQFF. CDR3 DNA: TGTGCCAGCAGCGTATCCCGGGGCAATGAGCAGTTCTTC.

This clone has just one count. The chain links TRBV14 to TRBJ1-2, with TRBD1 matching 7 bases. CDR1 and CDR2 (germline): SGHDN, FVKESK. The CDR3 is made up of 16 amino acids. With V trimmed by 1 base and J by 4 bases, 9 bases remained unmatched. This CDR3 reads CASSQAKPGGGYGYTF. The CDR3 DNA reads as TGTGCCAGCAGCCAAGCTAAGCCAGGGGGTGGCTATGGCTACACCTTC.

The CDR3 DNA sequence: TGTGCCAGCAGTCAGCCGGGCACAGATACGCAGTATTTT. As protein: CASSQPGTDTQYF. The rearrangement joins TRBV6-5 to TRBJ2-3; no clear D gene. Trimming stripped 5 bases from V and 1 base from J, with 7 bases between. Germline CDR1 reads MNHEY; CDR2 reads SVGAGI. The CDR3 runs to 13 residues.

This chain connects TRBV5-1 to TRBJ2-5; TRBD1 matches 8 bases. From germline, CDR1 is SGHRS and CDR2 YFSETQ. This CDR3 is 15 amino acids long. J lost 5 bases, V lost 4 bases, and 10 bases had no gene match. CDR3 coding DNA: TGCGCCAGCAGCGACCCGACAGGGGACCTGGAGACCCAGTACTTC. It is translated as CASSDPTGDLETQYF.

Here the CDR3 reads CASSYPGQGKEEQYF. As DNA, the CDR3 is TGTGCCAGCAGTTACCCGGGACAGGGGAAAGAAGAGCAGTACTTC. The J gene is TRBJ2-7, the V gene TRBV6-5, with 10 bases fitting TRBD1. In germline, CDR1 is MNHEY, CDR2 SVGAGI. With V trimmed by 2 bases and J by 7 bases, 8 bases remained unmatched. The CDR3 has 15 amino acids.

The J gene is TRBJ1-5, the V gene TRBV10-1, with TRBD1 matching 8 bases. V dropped 4 bases and J dropped 4; count of bases not matched to a gene: 6. Germline CDR1 and CDR2: WNHNN and SYGVQD (reference sequence). The CDR3 is 15 amino acids. The CDR3 loop is CASSGHTGGNQPQHF. Written as DNA, the CDR3 is TGCGCCAGCAGTGGGCACACAGGGGGGAATCAGCCCCAGCATTTT.